Below, 28 T cell receptor beta chains from the same sample are listed, as sequenced in a study of early T cells in non-severe SARS-CoV-2 infection. Each CDR3 protein gets one entry after TCRdb re-called the 5' RACE reads with MiXCR. This table has approximately 110,000 distinct CDR3 sequences, about 15% appearing once. Sequencing input: whole blood. These receptors all come from an adult who was a healthcare worker with PCR-confirmed SARS-CoV-2 infection or an uninfected control (not recorded which).

This clonotype was seen more than once but under ten times. The chain recombines TRBV10-3 with TRBJ2-1; no clear D. The CDR3 loop spans 11 amino acids. Trimming removed 7 bases from V and 5 bases from J, with 6 bases in between. Germline-derived CDR1 and CDR2 are ENHRY and SYGVKD. In DNA, the CDR3 is TGTGCCATCAACGACGACAATGAGCAGTTCTTC. This translates into CAINDDNEQFF.

This clonotype was observed a few times. V is TRBV4-1 and J is TRBJ2-2; D call uncertain. V was cut by 1 base and J by 7 bases, with 7 bases left in between. This CDR3 region has 13 residues. Per germline, CDR1 MGHRA and CDR2 YSYEKL. CDR3 amino acids: CASSQVAIGELFF. As DNA, the CDR3 is TGCGCCAGCAGCCAAGTAGCTATCGGGGAGCTGTTTTTT.

The gene calls are TRBV5-5 and TRBJ2-3; no firm D call. The CDR3 totals 14 residues. Between the trimmed V and J ends, which lost 3 bases and 6 bases, there was a span of 14 bases. Per the germline V gene, CDR1 is SGHKS and CDR2 is YYEKEE (reference sequence). The CDR3 region has the DNA TGTGCCAGCAGCTATCGGACCGCGTCGGATACGCAGTATTTT. This gives the protein CASSYRTASDTQYF.

This clonotype has a handful of counts. The V and J genes are TRBV20-1 and TRBJ1-5; TRBD1 matches 7 bases. Germline V CDR1 and CDR2: DFQATT, SNEGSKA (reference sequence). The CDR3 runs to 15 residues. Unmatched junction bases numbered 9, after V lost 0 bases and J lost 7 bases. The chain's CDR3 is CSARDNTGAGQPQHF. The CDR3 bases are TGCAGTGCTAGAGACAACACAGGGGCTGGGCAGCCCCAGCATTTT.

There are a few counts of this clonotype. This sequence joins TRBV7-3 and TRBJ2-3; D uncertain. V lost 8 bases, J lost 0 bases, and 9 bases lay in between. The CDR3 covers 13 residues. The germline gives CDR1 SGHTA, CDR2 FQGTGA. This CDR3 is CASGASSTDTQYF. Here the CDR3 DNA reads TGTGCCAGCGGCGCTTCTAGCACAGATACGCAGTATTTT.

The chain links TRBV11-2 to TRBJ2-7; D call uncertain. Trimming removed 6 bases at V and 2 bases at J, with 17 bases between. Per germline, CDR1 SGHAT and CDR2 FQNNGV. This CDR3 has 15 residues. The CDR3: CASRSISEATYEQYF. Written as DNA, the CDR3 is TGTGCCAGCAGATCAATAAGCGAGGCCACCTACGAGCAGTACTTC. The full variable domain, its missing parts supplied by reference TRBV11-2 and TRBJ2-7, is EAGVAQSPRYKIIEKRQSVAFWCNPISGHATLYWYQQILGQGPKLLIQFQNNGVVDDSQLPKDRFSAERLKGVDSTLKIQPAKLEDSAVYLCASRSISEATYEQYFGPGTRLTVT.

The rearrangement links TRBV19 to TRBJ2-2; 7 nucleotides align to TRBD2. Germline V gives CDR1 LNHDA, CDR2 SQIVND (reference sequence). CDR3 length equals 15 residues. J gave up 0 bases and V 6 bases, and 4 bases lay outside the gene matches. The DNA of the CDR3 is TGTGCCAGTAGCCACACTAGCGCGAACACCGGGGAGCTGTTTTTT. This translates into CASSHTSANTGELFF.

The chain recombines TRBV7-9 with TRBJ1-2; a possible D gene is TRBD1 (5 bases). V lost 2 bases, J lost 2 bases, and 9 bases lay in between. Germline CDR1 reads SEHNR; CDR2 reads FQNEAQ (reference sequence). The CDR3 has 14 amino acids. CDR3 bases: TGTGCCAGCAGCTTAATAGGGGTCAACTATGGCTACACCTTC. Translating it yields CASSLIGVNYGYTF.

This clonotype was counted only a few times. V is TRBV3-1 and J is TRBJ1-6; no clear D gene. This CDR3 region has 18 residues. CDR1 is LGHDT and CDR2 is YNNKEL in the germline V gene (reference sequence). Trimming cost V 0 bases and J 8 bases, with 20 bases left between them. The CDR3 loop reads CASSQDLRNWEDYSPLHF. CDR3 DNA: TGTGCCAGCAGCCAAGATCTACGGAATTGGGAGGATTATTCACCCCTCCACTTT.

This clonotype has a count of ten or more. The rearrangement joins TRBV20-1 to TRBJ2-3; D may be TRBD1 (6 bases). Germline CDR1 reads DFQATT; CDR2 reads SNEGSKA (reference sequence). The CDR3 is made up of 13 amino acids. Trimming took 5 bases from V and 2 from J, leaving 11 bases between them. CDR3 nucleotides: TGCAGTGCTCCCGACAGGATCACAGATACGCAGTATTTT. Translation: CSAPDRITDTQYF.

This chain joins TRBV2 and TRBJ2-1, with 7 bases that match TRBD2. Germline assignment: CDR1 SNHLY and CDR2 FYNNEI. The J segment lost 2 bases and the V segment lost 8 bases, leaving 9 bases of the junction unmatched. The CDR3 runs 15 residues. DNA of the CDR3: TGTGCCAGCCTCCCTTCTAGCGGCGCCTACAATGAGCAGTTCTTC. It translates to CASLPSSGAYNEQFF. Using reference TRBV2 and TRBJ2-1 for the parts outside the CDR3, the full variable domain is EPEVTQTPSHQVTQMGQEVILRCVPISNHLYFYWYRQILGQKVEFLVSFYNNEISEKSEIFDDQFSVERPDGSNFTLKIRSTKLEDSAMYFCASLPSSGAYNEQFFGPGTRLTVL.

A few counts support this clonotype. The chain couples TRBV12-3 or TRBV12-4 to TRBJ1-5, with D unclear. CDR3 length: 14 amino acids. The V and J ends lost 6 bases and 2 bases respectively, with 11 bases between them. The CDR3 loop reads CASSPRRRNQPQHF. The CDR3 DNA sequence: TGTGCCAGCAGCCCCCGACGGCGCAATCAGCCCCAGCATTTT.

This clonotype was picked up a small number of times. The chain uses TRBV20-1 and TRBJ2-1, with TRBD1 matching over 8 bases. The CDR3 has 13 residues. Germline V lookup: CDR1 DFQATT, CDR2 SNEGSKA (reference sequence). Trimming took 0 bases from V and 7 from J; bases not matched to a gene: 2. The CDR3 coding sequence is TGCAGTGCTAGAGATAGGACAGGGAATGAGCAGTTCTTC. It codes for CSARDRTGNEQFF.

This clonotype has more than one count but fewer than ten. CDR3 in DNA: TGTGCCAGCAGATGGGGAAGGGAGCAGTACTTC. It encodes CASRWGREQYF. The chain recombines TRBV6-5 with TRBJ2-7; D not resolved. Germline loops: CDR1 MNHEY, CDR2 SVGAGI. This CDR3 has 11 amino acids. Trimming left V 6 bases short and J 7 bases short, with 10 bases between.

This clonotype was counted only a few times. The chain combines TRBV6-6 with TRBJ1-3; no firm D call. In germline, CDR1 is MNHNY, CDR2 SVGAGI (reference sequence). There are 15 residues in the CDR3. The V and J ends lost 5 bases and 0 bases respectively, with 11 bases between them. CDR3 residues: CASSPRADSGNTIYF. The CDR3 DNA reads TGTGCCAGCAGTCCACGTGCGGACTCTGGAAACACCATATATTTT.

This clonotype was seen a few times. The rearrangement uses TRBV5-4 and TRBJ2-7; TRBD1 is a possible D gene (6 bases). V was pared by 4 bases and J by 4 bases, with 15 bases between. The CDR3 is 14 amino acids. Germline CDR1 and CDR2: SGHNT and YYREEE (reference sequence). CDR3 DNA: TGTGCCAGCAGCGCCACCGGGACACTTTACGAGCAGTACTTC. Its translation is CASSATGTLYEQYF. Full variable domain (outside the CDR3, taken from reference TRBV5-4 and TRBJ2-7): ETGVTQSPTHLIKTRGQQVTLRCSSQSGHNTVSWYQQALGQGPQFIFQYYREEENGRGNFPPRFSGLQFPNYSSELNVNALELDDSALYLCASSATGTLYEQYFGPGTRLTVT.

The V and J genes are TRBV11-3 and TRBJ2-1; possibly TRBD2 for D (5 bases). Germline CDR1 is SGHNT and CDR2 is YENEEA. V lost 1 base, J lost 8 bases, and 9 bases lay in between. The CDR3 has 13 amino acids. The CDR3 region has the DNA TGTGCCAGCAGCTTAGCCTACGGGGATGAGCAGTTCTTC. It translates to CASSLAYGDEQFF.

Only a few counts were recorded for this clonotype. The V gene is TRBV2, the J gene TRBJ2-5; possible D gene TRBD1, 6 bases. The CDR3 has 15 residues. Deletions cut 2 bases from V and 1 base from J, with 11 bases between. Germline CDR1 SNHLY, CDR2 FYNNEI. CDR3 in DNA: TGTGCCAGCAGTGAAACGCAGGGGTCCCAAGAGACCCAGTACTTC. Translated, it gives CASSETQGSQETQYF.

This clonotype turned up a few times. This chain links TRBV20-1 with TRBJ2-3; D gene ambiguous. CDR1 and CDR2 (germline): DFQATT, SNEGSKA (reference sequence). CDR3 size: 12 residues. Trimming took 7 bases from V and 2 from J, leaving 10 bases between them. The DNA of the CDR3 is TGCAGTGGTACACGAAACACAGATACGCAGTATTTT. This encodes CSGTRNTDTQYF.

This clonotype was counted a few times. The chain joins TRBV7-2 to TRBJ2-1; D perhaps matches TRBD1 (5 bases). The germline V and J ends were trimmed by 3 bases and 10 bases, with 10 bases remaining between them. Germline CDR1 reads SGHTA; CDR2 reads FQGNSA. This CDR3 has 12 amino acids. The CDR3 DNA follows: TGTGCCAGCAGCTTCTCCAGGGCGGAGCAGTTCTTC. It specifies CASSFSRAEQFF.

The chain is built from TRBV2 and TRBJ2-2; no clear D gene. V was trimmed by 6 bases and J by 0 bases, leaving 5 bases between them. The CDR3 loop spans 13 amino acids. Germline CDR1 SNHLY, CDR2 FYNNEI. The CDR3 here is CASRVTNTGELFF. The CDR3 nucleotides read TGTGCCAGCAGGGTAACGAACACCGGGGAGCTGTTTTTT.

This clonotype showed up just a few times. This chain links TRBV19 with TRBJ2-7; TRBD2 might be the D (5 bases). Germline CDR1 and CDR2: LNHDA and SQIVND (reference sequence). The V and J ends lost 6 bases and 4 bases respectively, with 19 bases between them. This CDR3 comprises 15 residues. The CDR3: CASRLADEGLYEQYF. The CDR3 DNA reads as TGTGCCAGTAGATTGGCTGACGAGGGCCTTTACGAGCAGTACTTC.

This clonotype was observed a few times. Here the CDR3 DNA reads TGTGCCAGCAGCCAAGATGCTTTCGTACAGGGGCATAATTCACCCCTCCACTTT. As protein: CASSQDAFVQGHNSPLHF. This rearrangement joins TRBV3-1 to TRBJ1-6, with 7 bases fitting TRBD1. Germline lookup yields CDR1 LGHDT and CDR2 YNNKEL (reference sequence). Germline trimming cut 0 bases from V and 5 bases from J; bases unmatched to any gene: 10. CDR3 length equals 18 residues.

Only a few counts were recorded for this clonotype. V is TRBV6-6 and J is TRBJ1-1, with no clear D. The germline V and J ends were trimmed by 6 bases and 1 base, with 6 bases remaining between them. Germline V CDR1 and CDR2: MNHNY, SVGAGI (reference sequence). The length of the CDR3 is 12 residues. The DNA of the CDR3 is TGTGCCAGCAGGGAGGGGAACACTGAAGCTTTCTTT. Its protein is CASREGNTEAFF.

This clonotype was observed a handful of times. This chain joins TRBV29-1 and TRBJ1-1, with D unresolved. This CDR3 contains 12 residues. The V gene's germline CDR1 is SQVTM and CDR2 ANQGSEA. V lost 4 bases to trimming and J lost 4 bases, with 10 bases between them. Here the CDR3 reads CSVGGLSTEAFF. The CDR3 nucleotides are TGCAGCGTTGGCGGGCTGAGCACTGAAGCTTTCTTT.

The V call is TRBV3-1, the J call TRBJ2-1; D remains ambiguous. Germline-derived CDR1 and CDR2 are LGHDT and YNNKEL (reference sequence). The V and J ends lost 4 bases and 5 bases respectively, with 12 bases between them. This CDR3 comprises 14 residues. The CDR3 reads CASSPLRHDNEQFF. As DNA, the CDR3 is TGTGCCAGCAGCCCCCTCCGGCACGACAATGAGCAGTTCTTC.

This clonotype was seen only a few times. The chain uses TRBV4-1 and TRBJ2-7; D possibly corresponds to TRBD1 (6 bases). V dropped 4 bases and J dropped 1 base, with 17 bases sitting between them. The CDR3 is 16 amino acids. From germline, CDR1 is MGHRA and CDR2 YSYEKL. The CDR3 region is CASSLQTGLISYEQYF. Written as DNA, the CDR3 is TGCGCCAGCAGCCTACAAACAGGGCTGATATCCTACGAGCAGTACTTC.

The sample holds many counts of this clonotype. Its ends do not fully match the called genes, so a read error is possible. The chain employs TRBV5-8 and TRBJ1-6; a weak D match, TRBD1 (6 bases). The CDR3 is made up of 10 amino acids. From germline, CDR1 is SGHTS and CDR2 YDEGEE. The CDR3 sequence: CATQVGARTF. The CDR3 bases are TGTGCCACCCAGGTGGGGGCCCGTACGTTT.